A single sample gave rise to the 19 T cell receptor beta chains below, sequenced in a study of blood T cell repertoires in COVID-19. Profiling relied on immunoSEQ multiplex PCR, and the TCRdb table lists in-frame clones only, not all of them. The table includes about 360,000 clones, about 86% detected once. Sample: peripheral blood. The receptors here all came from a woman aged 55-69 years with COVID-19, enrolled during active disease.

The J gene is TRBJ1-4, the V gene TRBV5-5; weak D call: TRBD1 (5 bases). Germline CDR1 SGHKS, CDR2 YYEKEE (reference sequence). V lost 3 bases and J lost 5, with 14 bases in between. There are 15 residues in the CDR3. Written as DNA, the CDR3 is TGTGCCAGCAGCTCACGGACAAGCTCGAATGAAAAACTGTTTTTT. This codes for CASSSRTSSNEKLFF. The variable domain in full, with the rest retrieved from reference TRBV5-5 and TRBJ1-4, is DAGVTQSPTHLIKTRGQQVTLRCSPISGHKSVSWYQQVLGQGPQFIFQYYEKEERGRGNFPDRFSARQFPNYSSELNVNALLLGDSALYLCASSSRTSSNEKLFFGSGTQLSVL.

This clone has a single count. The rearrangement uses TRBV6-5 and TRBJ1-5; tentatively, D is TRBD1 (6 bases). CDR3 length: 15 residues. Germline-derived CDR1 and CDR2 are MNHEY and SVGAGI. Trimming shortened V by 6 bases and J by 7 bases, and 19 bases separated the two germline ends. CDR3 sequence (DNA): TGTGCCAGCAGACCCCTTACAGGGTTTAACCAGCCCCAGCATTTT. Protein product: CASRPLTGFNQPQHF.

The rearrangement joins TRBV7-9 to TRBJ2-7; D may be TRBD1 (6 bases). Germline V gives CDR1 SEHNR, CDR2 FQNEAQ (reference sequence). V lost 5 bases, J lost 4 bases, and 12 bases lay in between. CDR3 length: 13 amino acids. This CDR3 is CASSRTETYEQYF. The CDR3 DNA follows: TGTGCCAGCAGCCGGACAGAGACTTACGAGCAGTACTTC.

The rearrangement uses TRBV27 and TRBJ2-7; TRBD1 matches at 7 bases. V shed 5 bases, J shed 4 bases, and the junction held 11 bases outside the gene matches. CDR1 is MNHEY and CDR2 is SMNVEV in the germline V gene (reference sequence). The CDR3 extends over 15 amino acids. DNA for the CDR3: TGTGCCAGCAGTCCCCAGGGGGACGGATTTTACGAGCAGTACTTC. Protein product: CASSPQGDGFYEQYF.

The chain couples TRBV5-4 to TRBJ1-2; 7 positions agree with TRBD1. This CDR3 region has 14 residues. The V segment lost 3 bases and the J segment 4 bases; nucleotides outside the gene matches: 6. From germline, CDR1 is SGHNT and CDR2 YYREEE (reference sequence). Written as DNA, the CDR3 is TGTGCCAGCAGCTCTGACAGGGCCACCTATGGCTACACCTTC. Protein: CASSSDRATYGYTF.

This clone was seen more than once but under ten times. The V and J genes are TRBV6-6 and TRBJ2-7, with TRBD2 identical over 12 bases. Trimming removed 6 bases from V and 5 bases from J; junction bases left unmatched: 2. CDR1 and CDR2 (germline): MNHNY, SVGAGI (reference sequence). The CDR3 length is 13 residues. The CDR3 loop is CASRGLAGNEQYF. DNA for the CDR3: TGTGCCAGCAGAGGACTAGCGGGGAACGAGCAGTACTTC.

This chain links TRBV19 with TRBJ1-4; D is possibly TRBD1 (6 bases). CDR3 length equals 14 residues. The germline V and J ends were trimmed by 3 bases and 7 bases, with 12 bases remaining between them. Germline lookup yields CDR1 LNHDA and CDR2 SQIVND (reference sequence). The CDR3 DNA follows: TGTGCCAGTAGTATCCAGGGAGGGGGTGAAAAACTGTTTTTT. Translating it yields CASSIQGGGEKLFF. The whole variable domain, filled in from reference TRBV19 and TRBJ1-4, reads DGGITQSPKYLFRKEGQNVTLSCEQNLNHDAMYWYRQDPGQGLRLIYYSQIVNDFQKGDIAEGYSVSREKKESFPLTVTSAQKNPTAFYLCASSIQGGGEKLFFGSGTQLSVL.

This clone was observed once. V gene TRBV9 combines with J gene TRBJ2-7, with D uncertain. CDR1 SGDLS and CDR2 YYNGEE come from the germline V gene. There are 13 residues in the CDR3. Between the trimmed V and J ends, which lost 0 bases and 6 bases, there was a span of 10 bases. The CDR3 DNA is TGTGCCAGCAGCGTAGCTACGGGTACCGAGCAGTACTTC. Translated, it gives CASSVATGTEQYF.

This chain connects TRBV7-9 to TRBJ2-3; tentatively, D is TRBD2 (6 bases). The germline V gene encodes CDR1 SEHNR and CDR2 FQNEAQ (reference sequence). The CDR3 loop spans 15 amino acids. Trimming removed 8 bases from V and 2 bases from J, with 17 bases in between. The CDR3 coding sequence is TGTGCCAGCGACACTCGGGGGTCCCCCACAGATACGCAGTATTTT. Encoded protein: CASDTRGSPTDTQYF.

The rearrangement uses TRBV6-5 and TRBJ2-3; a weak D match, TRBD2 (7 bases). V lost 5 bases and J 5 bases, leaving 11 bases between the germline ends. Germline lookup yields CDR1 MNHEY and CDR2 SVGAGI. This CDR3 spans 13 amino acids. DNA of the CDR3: TGTGCCAGCAGTCGGGGGGCCATAGATACGCAGTATTTT. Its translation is CASSRGAIDTQYF.

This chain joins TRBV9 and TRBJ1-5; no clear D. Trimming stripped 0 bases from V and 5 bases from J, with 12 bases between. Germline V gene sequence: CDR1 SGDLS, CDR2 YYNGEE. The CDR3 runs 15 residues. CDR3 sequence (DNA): TGTGCCAGCAGCGTAGCTCTGGGCCCAGATCAGCCCCAGCATTTT. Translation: CASSVALGPDQPQHF.

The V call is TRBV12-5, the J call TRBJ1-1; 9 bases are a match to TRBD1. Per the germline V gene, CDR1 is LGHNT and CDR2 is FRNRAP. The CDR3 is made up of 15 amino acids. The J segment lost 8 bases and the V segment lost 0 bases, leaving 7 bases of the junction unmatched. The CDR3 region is CASGLVVGTGKEAFF. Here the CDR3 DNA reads TGTGCTAGTGGTTTGGTAGTGGGGACAGGGAAGGAAGCTTTCTTT. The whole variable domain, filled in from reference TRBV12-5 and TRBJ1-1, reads DARVTQTPRHKVTEMGQEVTMRCQPILGHNTVFWYRQTMMQGLELLAYFRNRAPLDDSGMPKDRFSAEMPDATLATLKIQPSEPRDSAVYFCASGLVVGTGKEAFFGQGTRLTVV.

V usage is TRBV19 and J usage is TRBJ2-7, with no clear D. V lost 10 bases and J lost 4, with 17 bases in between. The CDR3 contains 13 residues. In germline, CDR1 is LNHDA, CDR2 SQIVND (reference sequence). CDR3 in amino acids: CATTEETGYEQYF. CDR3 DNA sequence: TGTGCCACCACCGAGGAGACTGGATACGAGCAGTACTTC.

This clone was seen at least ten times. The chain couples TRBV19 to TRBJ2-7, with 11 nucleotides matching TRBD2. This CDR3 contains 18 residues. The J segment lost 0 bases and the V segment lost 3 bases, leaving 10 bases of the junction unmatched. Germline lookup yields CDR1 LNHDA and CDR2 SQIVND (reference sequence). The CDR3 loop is CASSMASGGLSDSYEQYF. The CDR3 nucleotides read TGTGCCAGTAGTATGGCTAGCGGGGGGCTCTCAGACTCCTACGAGCAGTACTTC.

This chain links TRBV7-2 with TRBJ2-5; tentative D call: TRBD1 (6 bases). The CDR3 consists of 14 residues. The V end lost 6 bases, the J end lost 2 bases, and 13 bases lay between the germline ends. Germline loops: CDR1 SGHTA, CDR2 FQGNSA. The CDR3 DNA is TGTGCCAGCAGTTCACAGGGTCGTCAAGAGACCCAGTACTTC. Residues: CASSSQGRQETQYF.

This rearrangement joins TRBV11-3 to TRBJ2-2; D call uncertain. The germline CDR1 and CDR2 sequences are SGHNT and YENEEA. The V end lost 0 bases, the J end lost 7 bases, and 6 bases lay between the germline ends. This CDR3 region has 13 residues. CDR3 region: CASSLESHGELFF. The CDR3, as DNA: TGTGCCAGCAGCTTAGAGTCCCACGGGGAGCTGTTTTTT.

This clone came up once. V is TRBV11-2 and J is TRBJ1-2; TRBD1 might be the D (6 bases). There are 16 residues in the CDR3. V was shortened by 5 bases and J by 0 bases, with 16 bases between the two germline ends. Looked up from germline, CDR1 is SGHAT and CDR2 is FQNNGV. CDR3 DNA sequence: TGTGCCAGCAGCCCAGCATGGGGGCCCACTAACTATGGCTACACCTTC. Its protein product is CASSPAWGPTNYGYTF.

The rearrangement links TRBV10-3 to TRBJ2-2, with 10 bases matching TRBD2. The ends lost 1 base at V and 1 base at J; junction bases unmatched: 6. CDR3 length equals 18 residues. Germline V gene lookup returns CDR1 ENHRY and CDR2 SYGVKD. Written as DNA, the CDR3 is TGTGCCATCAGTGAGTACAATAGCGGGGGGAAGAACACCGGGGAGCTGTTTTTT. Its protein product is CAISEYNSGGKNTGELFF.

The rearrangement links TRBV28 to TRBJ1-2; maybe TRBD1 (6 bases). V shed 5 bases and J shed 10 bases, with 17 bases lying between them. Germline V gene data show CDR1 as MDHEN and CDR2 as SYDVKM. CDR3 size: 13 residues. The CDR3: CASSPYKDSHYTF. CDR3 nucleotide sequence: TGTGCCAGCAGTCCATACAAGGACAGCCACTACACCTTC.